The present T cell receptor (beta chain) was sequenced within a study of blood T cell repertoires in COVID-19. In the study overall: T cells, B-cell-depleted T cells, or PBMCs supplied cDNA or gDNA.

Trimming shortened V by 5 bases and J by 7 bases, and 8 bases separated the two germline ends. Germline lookup yields CDR1 GTSNPN and CDR2 SVGIG (reference sequence). The CDR3 runs to 11 residues. Some clones are missing from TCRdb's copy, which holds only in-frame ones; the method was immunoSEQ multiplex PCR. The sample has a few hundred thousand clones, 70% to 90% seen once. The TCR sequence derives from a woman in her 50s with COVID-19, enrolled during active disease. The rearrangement links TRBV30 to TRBJ1-4; D uncertain. The sample taken for sequencing was peripheral blood. CDR3 sequence (DNA): TGTGCCTGGGAGCGGGGTGAAAAACTGTTTTTT. This sequence encodes CAWERGEKLFF.